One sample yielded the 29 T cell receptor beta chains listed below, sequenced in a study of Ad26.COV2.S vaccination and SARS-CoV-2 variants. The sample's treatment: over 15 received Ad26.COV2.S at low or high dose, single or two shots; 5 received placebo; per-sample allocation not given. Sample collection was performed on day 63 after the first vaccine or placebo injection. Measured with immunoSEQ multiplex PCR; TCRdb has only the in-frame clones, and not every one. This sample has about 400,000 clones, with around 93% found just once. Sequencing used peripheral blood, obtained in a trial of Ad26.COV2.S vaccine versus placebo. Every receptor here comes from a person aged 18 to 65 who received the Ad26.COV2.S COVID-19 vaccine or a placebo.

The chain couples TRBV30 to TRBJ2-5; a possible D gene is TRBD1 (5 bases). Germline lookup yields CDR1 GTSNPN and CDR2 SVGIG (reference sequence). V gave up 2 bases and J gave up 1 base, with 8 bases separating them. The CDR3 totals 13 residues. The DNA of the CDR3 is TGTGCCTGGAGTCTTGGGGCCCAAGAGACCCAGTACTTC. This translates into CAWSLGAQETQYF.

CDR3 sequence (DNA): TGCAGCGCATATTATGAGACCCAGTACTTC. This sequence encodes CSAYYETQYF. The rearrangement joins TRBV29-1 to TRBJ2-5, with unresolved D. The CDR3 consists of 10 residues. Trimming pared 7 bases from V and 5 bases from J, leaving 8 bases between. From germline, CDR1 is SQVTM and CDR2 ANQGSEA.

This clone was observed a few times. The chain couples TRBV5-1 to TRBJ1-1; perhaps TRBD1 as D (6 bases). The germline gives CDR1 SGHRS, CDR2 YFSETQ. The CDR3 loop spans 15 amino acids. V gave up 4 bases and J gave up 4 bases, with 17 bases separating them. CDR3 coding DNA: TGCGCCAGCAGCCCCGGAGGGGGGGTCATCACTGAAGCTTTCTTT. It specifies CASSPGGGVITEAFF.

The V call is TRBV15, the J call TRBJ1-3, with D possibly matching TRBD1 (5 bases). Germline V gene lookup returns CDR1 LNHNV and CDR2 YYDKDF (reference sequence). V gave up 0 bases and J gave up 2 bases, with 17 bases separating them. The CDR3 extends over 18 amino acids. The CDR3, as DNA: TGTGCCACCAGCAGAGATCTGGGGGGACTAGGGGCTGGAAACACCATATATTTT. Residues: CATSRDLGGLGAGNTIYF.

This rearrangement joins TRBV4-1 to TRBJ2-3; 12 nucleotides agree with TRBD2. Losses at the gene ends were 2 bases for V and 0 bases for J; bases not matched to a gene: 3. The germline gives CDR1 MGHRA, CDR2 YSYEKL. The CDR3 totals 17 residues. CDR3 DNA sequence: TGCGCCAGCAGCCAACTAGCGGGGGGGGGTAGCACAGATACGCAGTATTTT. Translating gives CASSQLAGGGSTDTQYF.

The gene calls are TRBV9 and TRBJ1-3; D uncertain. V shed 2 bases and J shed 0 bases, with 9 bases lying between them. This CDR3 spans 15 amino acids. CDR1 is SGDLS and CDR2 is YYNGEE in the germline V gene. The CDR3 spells CASSVDVISGNTIYF. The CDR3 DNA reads TGTGCCAGCAGCGTGGACGTCATCTCTGGAAACACCATATATTTT.

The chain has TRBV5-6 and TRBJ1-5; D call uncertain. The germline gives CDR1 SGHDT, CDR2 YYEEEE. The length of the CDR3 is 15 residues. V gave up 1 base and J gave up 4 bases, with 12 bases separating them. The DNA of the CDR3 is TGTGCCAGCAGCTTGTCATACGGGGTAAATCAGCCCCAGCATTTT. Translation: CASSLSYGVNQPQHF.

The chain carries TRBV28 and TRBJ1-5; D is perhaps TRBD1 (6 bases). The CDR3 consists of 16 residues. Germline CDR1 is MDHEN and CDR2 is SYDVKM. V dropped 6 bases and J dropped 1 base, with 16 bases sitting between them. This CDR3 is CASRPEGGGSNQPQHF. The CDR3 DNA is TGTGCCAGCAGGCCGGAGGGGGGAGGGAGCAATCAGCCCCAGCATTTT.

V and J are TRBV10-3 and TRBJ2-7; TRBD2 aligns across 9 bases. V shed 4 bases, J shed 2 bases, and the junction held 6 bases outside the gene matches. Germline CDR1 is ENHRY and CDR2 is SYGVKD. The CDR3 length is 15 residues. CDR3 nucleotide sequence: TGTGCCATCAGTGGTGCGGGCGGGGGGGCCTACGAGCAGTACTTC. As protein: CAISGAGGGAYEQYF.

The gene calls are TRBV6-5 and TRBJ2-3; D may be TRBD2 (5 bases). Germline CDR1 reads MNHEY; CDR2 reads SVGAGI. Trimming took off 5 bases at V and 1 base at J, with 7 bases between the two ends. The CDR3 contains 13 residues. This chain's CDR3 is CASSPEGTDTQYF. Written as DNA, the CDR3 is TGTGCCAGCAGTCCGGAGGGCACAGATACGCAGTATTTT.

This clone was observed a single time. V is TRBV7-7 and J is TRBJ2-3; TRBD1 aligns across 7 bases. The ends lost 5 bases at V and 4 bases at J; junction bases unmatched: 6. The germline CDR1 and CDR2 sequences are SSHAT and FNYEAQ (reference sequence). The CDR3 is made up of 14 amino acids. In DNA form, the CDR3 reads TGTGCCAGCAGCCACGGGACAGAAGCAGATACGCAGTATTTT. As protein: CASSHGTEADTQYF. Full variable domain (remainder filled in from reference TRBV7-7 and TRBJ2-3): GAGVSQSPRYKVTKRGQDVTLRCDPISSHATLYWYQQALGQGPEFLTYFNYEAQPDKSGLPSDRFSAERPEGSISTLTIQRTEQRDSAMYRCASSHGTEADTQYFGPGTRLTVL.

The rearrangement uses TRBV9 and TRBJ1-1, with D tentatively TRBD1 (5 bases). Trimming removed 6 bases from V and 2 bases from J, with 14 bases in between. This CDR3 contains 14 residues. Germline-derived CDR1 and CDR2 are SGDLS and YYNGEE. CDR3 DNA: TGTGCCAGCACCCGGGGCCGCTACAACACTGAAGCTTTCTTT. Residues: CASTRGRYNTEAFF.

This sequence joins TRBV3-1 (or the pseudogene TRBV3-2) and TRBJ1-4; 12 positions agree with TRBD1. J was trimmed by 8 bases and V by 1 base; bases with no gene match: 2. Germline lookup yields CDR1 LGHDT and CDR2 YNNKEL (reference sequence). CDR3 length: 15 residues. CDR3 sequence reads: CASSQAGTGGEKLFF. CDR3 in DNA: TGTGCCAGCAGCCAAGCCGGGACAGGGGGCGAAAAACTGTTTTTT.

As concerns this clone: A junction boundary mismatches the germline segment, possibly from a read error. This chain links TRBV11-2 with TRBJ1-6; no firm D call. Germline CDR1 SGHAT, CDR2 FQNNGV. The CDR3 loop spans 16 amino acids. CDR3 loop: CASSLEGGSYNSPLHF. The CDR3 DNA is TGTGCCAGCAGCCTAGAGGGTGGCTCCTATAATTCACCCCTCCACTTT.

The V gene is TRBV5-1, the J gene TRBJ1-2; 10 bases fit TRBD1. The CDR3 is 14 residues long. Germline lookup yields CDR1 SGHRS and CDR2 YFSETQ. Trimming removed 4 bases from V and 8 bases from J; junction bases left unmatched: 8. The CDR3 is CASSTGQGTGGYTF. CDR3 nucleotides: TGCGCCAGCAGCACGGGACAGGGGACTGGGGGCTACACCTTC.

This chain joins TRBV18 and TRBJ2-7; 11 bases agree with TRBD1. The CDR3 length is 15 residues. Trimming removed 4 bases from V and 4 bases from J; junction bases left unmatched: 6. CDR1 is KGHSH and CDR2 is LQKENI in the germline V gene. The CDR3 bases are TGTGCCAGCTCACTGACGGACAGGGGGCTGTACGAGCAGTACTTC. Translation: CASSLTDRGLYEQYF.

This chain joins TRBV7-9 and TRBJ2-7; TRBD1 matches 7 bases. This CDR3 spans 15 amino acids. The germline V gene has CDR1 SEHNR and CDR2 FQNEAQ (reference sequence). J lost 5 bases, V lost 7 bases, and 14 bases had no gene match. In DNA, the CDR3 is TGTGCCAGCACCCACCCGACAGGGCAGGTAAACGAGCAGTACTTC. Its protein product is CASTHPTGQVNEQYF. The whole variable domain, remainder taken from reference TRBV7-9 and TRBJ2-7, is DTGVSQNPRHKITKRGQNVTFRCDPISEHNRLYWYRQTLGQGPEFLTYFQNEAQLEKSRLLSDRFSAERPKGSFSTLEIQRTEQGDSAMYLCASTHPTGQVNEQYFGPGTRLTVT.

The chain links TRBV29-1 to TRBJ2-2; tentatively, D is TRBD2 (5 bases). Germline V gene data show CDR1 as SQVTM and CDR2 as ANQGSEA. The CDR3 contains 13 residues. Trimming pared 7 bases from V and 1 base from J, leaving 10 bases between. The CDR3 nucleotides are TGCAGCGCCGGACGGGGGAACACCGGGGAGCTGTTTTTT. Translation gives CSAGRGNTGELFF.

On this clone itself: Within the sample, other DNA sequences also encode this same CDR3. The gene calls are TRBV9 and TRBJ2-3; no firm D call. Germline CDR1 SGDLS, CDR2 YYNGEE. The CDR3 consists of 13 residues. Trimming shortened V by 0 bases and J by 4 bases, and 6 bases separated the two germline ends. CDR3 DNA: TGTGCCAGCAGCGTAGTGAGCTCAGATACGCAGTATTTT. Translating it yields CASSVVSSDTQYF.

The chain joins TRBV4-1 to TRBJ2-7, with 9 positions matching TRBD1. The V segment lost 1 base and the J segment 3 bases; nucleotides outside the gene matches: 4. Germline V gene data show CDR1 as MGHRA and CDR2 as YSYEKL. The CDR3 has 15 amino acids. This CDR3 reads CASSQVGQGRYEQYF. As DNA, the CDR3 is TGCGCCAGCAGCCAAGTCGGACAGGGGCGCTACGAGCAGTACTTC.

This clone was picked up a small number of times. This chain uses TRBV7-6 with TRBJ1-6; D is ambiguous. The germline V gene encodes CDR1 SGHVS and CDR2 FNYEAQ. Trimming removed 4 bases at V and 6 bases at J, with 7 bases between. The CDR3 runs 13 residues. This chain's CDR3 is CASSSRTNSPLHF. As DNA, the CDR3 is TGTGCCAGCAGCTCGAGAACTAATTCACCCCTCCACTTT.

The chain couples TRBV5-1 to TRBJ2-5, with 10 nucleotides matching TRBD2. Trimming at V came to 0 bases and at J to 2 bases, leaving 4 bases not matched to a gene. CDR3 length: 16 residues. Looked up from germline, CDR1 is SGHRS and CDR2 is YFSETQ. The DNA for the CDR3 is TGCGCCAGCAGCTTGGGGCTAGCGGGGGTTCAAGAGACCCAGTACTTC. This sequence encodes CASSLGLAGVQETQYF.

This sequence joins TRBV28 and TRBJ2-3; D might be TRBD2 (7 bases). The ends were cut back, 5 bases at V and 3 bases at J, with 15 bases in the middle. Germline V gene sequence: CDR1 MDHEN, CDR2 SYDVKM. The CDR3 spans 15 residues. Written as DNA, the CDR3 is TGTGCCAGCAGTCTAGGGGGGGATAGGACAGATACGCAGTATTTT. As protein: CASSLGGDRTDTQYF.

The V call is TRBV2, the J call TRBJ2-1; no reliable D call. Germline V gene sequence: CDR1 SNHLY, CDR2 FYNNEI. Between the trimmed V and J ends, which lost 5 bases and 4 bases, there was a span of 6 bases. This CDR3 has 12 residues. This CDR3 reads CASSRSYNEQFF. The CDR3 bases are TGTGCCAGCAGTAGATCGTACAATGAGCAGTTCTTC.

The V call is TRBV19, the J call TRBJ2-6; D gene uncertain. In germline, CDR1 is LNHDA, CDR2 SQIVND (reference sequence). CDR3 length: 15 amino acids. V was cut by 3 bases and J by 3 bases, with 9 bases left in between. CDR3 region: CASSILKLGANVLTF. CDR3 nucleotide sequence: TGTGCCAGTAGTATTCTCAAGCTTGGGGCCAACGTCCTGACTTTC.

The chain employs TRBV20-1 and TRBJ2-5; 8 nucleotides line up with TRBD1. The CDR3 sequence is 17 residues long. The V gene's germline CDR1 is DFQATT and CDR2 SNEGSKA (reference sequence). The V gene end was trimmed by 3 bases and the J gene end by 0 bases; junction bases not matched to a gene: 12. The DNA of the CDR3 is TGCAGTGCTAGTGACCACCTCAGGGGGCCCAACCAAGAGACCCAGTACTTC. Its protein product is CSASDHLRGPNQETQYF.

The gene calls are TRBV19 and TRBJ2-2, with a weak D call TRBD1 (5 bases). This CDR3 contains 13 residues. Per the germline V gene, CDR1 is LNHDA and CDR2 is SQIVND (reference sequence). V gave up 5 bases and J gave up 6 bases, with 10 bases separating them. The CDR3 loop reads CASSWGRPGELFF. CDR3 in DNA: TGTGCCAGTAGTTGGGGCAGGCCCGGGGAGCTGTTTTTT.

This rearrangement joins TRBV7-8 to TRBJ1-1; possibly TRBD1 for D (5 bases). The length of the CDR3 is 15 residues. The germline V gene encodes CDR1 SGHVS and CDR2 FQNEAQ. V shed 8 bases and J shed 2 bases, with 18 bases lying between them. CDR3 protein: CASFRSGGGNTEAFF. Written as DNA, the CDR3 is TGTGCCAGCTTCCGGTCCGGGGGGGGAAACACTGAAGCTTTCTTT. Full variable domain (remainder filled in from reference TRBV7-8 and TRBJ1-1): GAGVSQSPRYKVAKRGQDVALRCDPISGHVSLFWYQQALGQGPEFLTYFQNEAQLDKSGLPSDRFFAERPEGSVSTLKIQRTQQEDSAVYLCASFRSGGGNTEAFFGQGTRLTVV.

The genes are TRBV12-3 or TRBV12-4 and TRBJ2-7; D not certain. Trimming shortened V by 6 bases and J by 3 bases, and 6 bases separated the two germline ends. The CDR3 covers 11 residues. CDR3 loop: CASRLNYEQYF. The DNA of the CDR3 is TGTGCCAGCAGGCTGAACTACGAGCAGTACTTC.